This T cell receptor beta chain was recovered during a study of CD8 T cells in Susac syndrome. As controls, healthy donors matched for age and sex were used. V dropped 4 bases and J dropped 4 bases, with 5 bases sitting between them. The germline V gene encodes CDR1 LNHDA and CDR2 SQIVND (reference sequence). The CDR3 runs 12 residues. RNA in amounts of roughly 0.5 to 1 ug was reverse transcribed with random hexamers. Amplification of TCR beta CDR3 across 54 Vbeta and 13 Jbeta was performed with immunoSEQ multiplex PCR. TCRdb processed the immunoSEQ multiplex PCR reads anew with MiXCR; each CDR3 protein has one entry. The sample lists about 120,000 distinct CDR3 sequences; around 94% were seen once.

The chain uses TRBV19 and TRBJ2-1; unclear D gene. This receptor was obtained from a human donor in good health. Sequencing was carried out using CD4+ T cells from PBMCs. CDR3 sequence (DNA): TGTGCCAGTAGTAGCTTATACAATGAGCAGTTCTTC. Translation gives CASSSLYNEQFF.